This T cell receptor beta chain was recorded in a study of immune evolution from preneoplasia to lung adenocarcinoma. The J segment lost 4 bases and the V segment lost 7 bases, leaving 10 bases of the junction unmatched. CDR3 length equals 15 residues. Germline V gene sequence: CDR1 MDHEN, CDR2 SYDVKM. The assay was immunoSEQ multiplex PCR, and TCRdb's table has in-frame clones only and misses some. The table has about 11,000 clones, over 60% seen once. The sequencing sample was made of FFPE normal lung tissue adjacent to the tumor. This sequence originates from a person between 60 and 69 years old with lung adenocarcinoma. Some clones in this sample may be carry-over from other donors' samples. The J gene is TRBJ1-5, the V gene TRBV28; 7 bases line up with TRBD1. The CDR3 DNA sequence: TGTGCCAGCATTGAACAGGGGCCCCCGAATCAGCCCCAGCATTTT. It yields the protein CASIEQGPPNQPQHF.